This TCR beta chain was recorded in a study of T cells expressing NK-cell markers. Germline CDR1 and CDR2: MNHNS and SASEGT. This CDR3 has 14 residues. TCRdb reprocessed the 5' RACE reads, keeping one entry per CDR3 protein, no DNA. This repertoire includes about 540,000 distinct CDR3 sequences. The sequence was collected from a man aged 18 to 29 in good health. V gene TRBV6-1 combines with J gene TRBJ2-2; TCRdb calls TRBD1, which cannot be checked without DNA. The material sequenced was blood T cells: a sorted CD56 or NKG2C T cell subset, CD4+ or CD8+ T cells, or bulk PBMC T cells (not recorded which). CDR3 sequence: CASSISGGTGELFF.